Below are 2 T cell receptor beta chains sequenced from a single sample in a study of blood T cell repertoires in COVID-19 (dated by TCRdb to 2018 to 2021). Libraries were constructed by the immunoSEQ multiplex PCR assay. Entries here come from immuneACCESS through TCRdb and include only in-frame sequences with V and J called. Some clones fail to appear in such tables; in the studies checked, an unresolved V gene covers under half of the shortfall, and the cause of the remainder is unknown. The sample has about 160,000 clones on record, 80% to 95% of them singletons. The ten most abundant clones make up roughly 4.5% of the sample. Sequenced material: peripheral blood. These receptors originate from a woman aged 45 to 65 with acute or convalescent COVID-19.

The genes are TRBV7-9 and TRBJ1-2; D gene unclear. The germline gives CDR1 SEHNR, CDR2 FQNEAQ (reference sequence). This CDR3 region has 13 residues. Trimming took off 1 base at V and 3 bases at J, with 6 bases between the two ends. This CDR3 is CASSLGNYYGYTF. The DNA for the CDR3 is TGTGCCAGCAGCTTAGGAAACTACTATGGCTACACCTTC.

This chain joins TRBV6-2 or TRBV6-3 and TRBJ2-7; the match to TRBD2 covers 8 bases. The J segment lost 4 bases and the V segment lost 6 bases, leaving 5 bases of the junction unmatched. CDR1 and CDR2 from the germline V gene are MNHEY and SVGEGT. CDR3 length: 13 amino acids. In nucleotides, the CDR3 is TGTGCCAGCAGCCCGGGGGGGGGATACGAGCAGTACTTC. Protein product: CASSPGGGYEQYF.